This paragraph reports one TCR beta chain. Its specificity is not known. How the authors handled the data: Variation in CDR3 across clinicopathological groups served as the basis for constructing a distant-metastasis classifier in papillary thyroid cancer. Using MiXCR, TCRdb reanalyzed the PCR reads. The V and J calls follow TCRdb's processing rather than the paper's. The top ten clones hold roughly 10% of a sample with 15,000 to 20,000 clones, 20% to 30% of them seen once. Until they underwent thyroid surgery, no patient had received any treatment. The sample belongs to a study of metastatic and nonmetastatic thyroid tumors. Study overall: Both malignant and benign thyroid patients supplied peripheral blood and tumor or nodule tissue samples, across which the repertoires of these patients were then compared.

Overall study findings and caveats: Benign nodules were reported to have significantly lower TCR beta diversity than malignant thyroid tumors, in blood and tumor.

Germline V gene lookup returns CDR1 MNHEY and CDR2 SMNVEV (reference sequence). V dropped 0 bases and J dropped 7 bases, with 30 bases sitting between them. The CDR3 is 20 residues long. The sequencing input was adjacent normal tissue. This chain links TRBV27 with TRBJ1-2, with TRBD1 as a possible D gene (5 bases). This TCR was sampled from a female donor with papillary thyroid cancer or a benign thyroid nodule (not recorded which). Some clones in this sample may be carry-over from other donors' samples. The CDR3: CASSLSVGLSSVGRLTGYTF. CDR3 in DNA: TGTGCCAGCAGTTTATCAGTTGGGCTGTCATCGGTGGGGCGGCTAACTGGCTACACCTTC.